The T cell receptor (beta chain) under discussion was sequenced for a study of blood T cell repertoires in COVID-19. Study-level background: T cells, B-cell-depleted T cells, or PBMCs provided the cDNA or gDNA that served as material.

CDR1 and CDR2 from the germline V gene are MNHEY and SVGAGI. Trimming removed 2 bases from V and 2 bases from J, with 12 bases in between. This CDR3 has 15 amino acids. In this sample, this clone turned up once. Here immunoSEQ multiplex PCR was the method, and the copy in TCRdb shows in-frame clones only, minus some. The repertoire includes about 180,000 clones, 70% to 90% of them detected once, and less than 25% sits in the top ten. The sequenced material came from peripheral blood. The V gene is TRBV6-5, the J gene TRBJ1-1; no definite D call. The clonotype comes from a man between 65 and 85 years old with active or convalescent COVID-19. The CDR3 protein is CASSYEGRSNTEAFF. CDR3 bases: TGTGCCAGCAGTTACGAGGGCAGGTCTAACACTGAAGCTTTCTTT.